This T cell receptor beta chain derives from a study of T cells in Graves' hyperthyroidism and ophthalmopathy. With 3 bases clipped from V and 0 bases from J, the junction kept 3 bases outside the gene matches. This CDR3 spans 15 amino acids. Germline CDR1 DFQATT, CDR2 SNEGSKA (reference sequence). Amplification of TCR beta CDR3 regions was performed using RNA transcripts as template. First-round RT-PCR targeting the TCR CDR3 was performed with the HTBI primer set. MiXCR was run by TCRdb on the multiplex PCR reads, yielding one entry per CDR3 protein. The profile shows under 550,000 distinct CDR3 sequences, less than 20% of them singletons. This clonotype was picked up a small number of times.

This TCR was recovered from a man between 35 and 55 years old with Graves' ophthalmopathy. The chain has TRBV20-1 and TRBJ2-1; 9 nucleotides match TRBD2. The sequenced sample consisted of blood. The CDR3 nucleotides read TGCAGTGCTAGTGCGCGGGGGGGCTCCTACAATGAGCAGTTCTTC. Translated: CSASARGGSYNEQFF.